This entry lists 4 T cell receptor beta chains sequenced from one sample in a study of T cell responses to AZD1222 COVID-19 vaccine. Repertoires were generated with immunoSEQ multiplex PCR, while TCRdb's copy carries only in-frame clones and drops some. The data contain fewer than 130,000 clones, about 85% of them singletons. The sequences come from peripheral blood, collected on day 0 of AZD1222 vaccination. Receptor source: an adult in good health.

The J gene is TRBJ1-2, the V gene TRBV30, with D uncertain. The CDR3 sequence is 12 residues long. Germline-derived CDR1 and CDR2 are GTSNPN and SVGIG (reference sequence). V lost 5 bases and J 7 bases, leaving 14 bases between the germline ends. CDR3 amino acids: CAWWTPSGGYTF. In DNA, the CDR3 is TGTGCCTGGTGGACCCCTTCGGGTGGCTACACCTTC.

This rearrangement joins TRBV4-1 to TRBJ1-5; 10 bases line up with TRBD1. V dropped 0 bases and J dropped 7; count of bases not matched to a gene: 3. The V gene's germline CDR1 is MGHRA and CDR2 YSYEKL. This CDR3 has 15 residues. The CDR3 spells CASSQDGQGVQPQHF. Here the CDR3 DNA reads TGCGCCAGCAGCCAAGATGGACAGGGGGTACAGCCCCAGCATTTT.

The V gene is TRBV14, the J gene TRBJ2-5, with TRBD1 identical over 7 bases. Trimming cost V 5 bases and J 1 base; bases outside gene matches: 7. CDR1 and CDR2 from the germline V gene are SGHDN and FVKESK. The CDR3 totals 15 residues. CDR3 region: CASSSRRTGQETQYF. The CDR3 bases are TGTGCCAGCAGCTCCCGCAGGACAGGCCAAGAGACCCAGTACTTC.

The chain employs TRBV3-1 (or the pseudogene TRBV3-2) and TRBJ1-5; D not certain. Trimming took off 1 base at V and 0 bases at J, with 4 bases between the two ends. The CDR3 length is 14 residues. The germline gives CDR1 LGHDT, CDR2 YNNKEL (reference sequence). For the CDR3, the DNA is TGTGCCAGCAGCCAAGCAAATAGCAATCAGCCCCAGCATTTT. This sequence encodes CASSQANSNQPQHF.